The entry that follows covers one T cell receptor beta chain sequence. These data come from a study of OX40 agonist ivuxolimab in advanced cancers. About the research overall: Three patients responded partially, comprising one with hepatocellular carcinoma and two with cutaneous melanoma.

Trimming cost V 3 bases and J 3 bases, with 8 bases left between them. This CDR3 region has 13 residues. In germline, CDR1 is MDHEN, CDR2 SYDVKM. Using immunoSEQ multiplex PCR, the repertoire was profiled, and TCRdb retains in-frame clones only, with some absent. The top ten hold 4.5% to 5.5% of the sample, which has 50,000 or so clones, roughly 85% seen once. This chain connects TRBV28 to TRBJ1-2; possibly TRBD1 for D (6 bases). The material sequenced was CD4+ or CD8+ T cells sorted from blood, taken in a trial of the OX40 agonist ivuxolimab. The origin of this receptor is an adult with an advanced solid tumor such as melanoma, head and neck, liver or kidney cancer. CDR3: CASSLAGDYGYTF. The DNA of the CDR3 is TGTGCCAGCAGTTTGGCAGGGGACTATGGCTACACCTTC.